This TCR beta chain was found in a study of T cell repertoires in cytomegalovirus infection. Study-level information: The public TCR beta signatures pointed to both CMV infection and matching HLA type. Study results and caveats: HLA-C-restricted CMV clonotypes gave the most frequent clonotype in two of eight donors. CMV carriers having the relevant HLA were flagged by cumulative public TCR beta family frequency.

This CDR3 region has 14 residues. Per germline, CDR1 SQVTM and CDR2 ANQGSEA. V lost 6 bases and J 0 bases, leaving 12 bases between the germline ends. TCRdb independently ran MiXCR on the reads; one entry per CDR3 protein. Among around 350,000 distinct CDR3 sequences listed, around 18% were seen once. This clonotype was detected ten times or more. What it binds is not known. The J gene is TRBJ2-1, the V gene TRBV29-1; no reliable D call. The TCR originated in a human donor in good health (CMV status not recorded). Some clones in this sample may be carry-over from other donors' samples. Specimen: PBMCs. The CDR3 reads CSVSNGHSYNEQFF. CDR3 nucleotide sequence: TGCAGCGTATCGAACGGCCACTCCTACAATGAGCAGTTCTTC.